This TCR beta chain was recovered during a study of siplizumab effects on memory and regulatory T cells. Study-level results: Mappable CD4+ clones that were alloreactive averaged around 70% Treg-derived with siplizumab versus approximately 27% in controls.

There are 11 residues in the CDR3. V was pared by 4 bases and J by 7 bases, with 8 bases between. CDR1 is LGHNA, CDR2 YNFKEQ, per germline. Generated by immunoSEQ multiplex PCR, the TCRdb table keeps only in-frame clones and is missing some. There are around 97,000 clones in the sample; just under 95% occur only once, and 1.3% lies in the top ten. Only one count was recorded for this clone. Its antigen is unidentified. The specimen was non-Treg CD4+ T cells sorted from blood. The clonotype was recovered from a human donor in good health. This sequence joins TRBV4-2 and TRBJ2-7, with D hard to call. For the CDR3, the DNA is TGTGCCAGCAGCCCCGTCGATGAGCAGTACTTC. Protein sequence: CASSPVDEQYF.